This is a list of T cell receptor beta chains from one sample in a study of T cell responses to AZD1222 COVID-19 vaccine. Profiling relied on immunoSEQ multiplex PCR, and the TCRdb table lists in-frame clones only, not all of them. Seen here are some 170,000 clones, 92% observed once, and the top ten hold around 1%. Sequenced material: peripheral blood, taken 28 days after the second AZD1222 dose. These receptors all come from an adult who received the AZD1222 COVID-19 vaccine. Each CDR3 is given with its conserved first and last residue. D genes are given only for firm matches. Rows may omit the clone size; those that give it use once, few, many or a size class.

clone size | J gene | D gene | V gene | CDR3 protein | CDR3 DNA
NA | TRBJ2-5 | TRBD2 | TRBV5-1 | CASSLDGLAGVETQYF | TGCGCCAGCAGCTTGGACGGACTAGCGGGGGTAGAGACCCAGTACTTC
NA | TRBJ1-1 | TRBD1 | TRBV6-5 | CASIQGDTEAFF | TGTGCCAGCATTCAGGGGGACACTGAAGCTTTCTTT
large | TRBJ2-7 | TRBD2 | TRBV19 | CASTPRASGTYEQYF | TGTGCCAGTACTCCTCGGGCTAGCGGTACCTACGAGCAGTACTTC
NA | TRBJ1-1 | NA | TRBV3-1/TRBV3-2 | CASSQEGGTEAFF | TGTGCCAGCAGCCAAGAAGGGGGGACTGAAGCTTTCTTT
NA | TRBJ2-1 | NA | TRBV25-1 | CASSTLGGRAGEQFF | TGTGCCAGCAGTACCCTTGGGGGCAGGGCGGGTGAGCAGTTCTTC
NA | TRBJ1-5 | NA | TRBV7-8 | CASSLDGLSNQPQHF | TGTGCCAGCAGCTTAGACGGGCTTAGCAATCAGCCCCAGCATTTT
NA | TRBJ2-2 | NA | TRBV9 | CASSVRSANTGELFF | TGTGCCAGCAGCGTAAGGTCTGCGAACACCGGGGAGCTGTTTTTT
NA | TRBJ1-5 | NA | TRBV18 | CASSATVNSNQPQHF | TGTGCCAGCTCAGCGACGGTGAATAGCAATCAGCCCCAGCATTTT
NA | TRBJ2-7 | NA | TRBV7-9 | CASSGTTQGEQYF | TGTGCCAGCAGCGGGACAACACAGGGAGAGCAGTACTTC
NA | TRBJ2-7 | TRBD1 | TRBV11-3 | CASSYRDRVAYEQYF | TGTGCCAGCAGCTACCGGGACAGGGTGGCCTACGAGCAGTACTTC
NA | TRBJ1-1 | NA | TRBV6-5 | CASRVRSANTEAFF | TGTGCCAGCAGAGTACGTAGTGCGAACACTGAAGCTTTCTTT
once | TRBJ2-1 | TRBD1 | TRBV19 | CASSAKETGWWSEQFF | TGTGCCAGTAGTGCCAAAGAGACAGGGTGGTGGAGTGAGCAGTTCTTC
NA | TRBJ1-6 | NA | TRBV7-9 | CASSLENSPLHF | TGTGCCAGCAGCTTAGAGAATTCACCCCTCCACTTT
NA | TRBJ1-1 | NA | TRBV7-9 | CASSPMNTEAFF | TGTGCCAGCAGCCCGATGAACACTGAAGCTTTCTTT
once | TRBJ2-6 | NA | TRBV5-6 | CASSLGRNSGANVLTF | TGTGCCAGCAGCTTGGGGCGGAATTCTGGGGCCAACGTCCTGACTTTC
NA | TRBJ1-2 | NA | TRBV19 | CASSPGGRYGYTF | TGTGCCAGTAGTCCGGGGGGCCGGTATGGCTACACCTTC
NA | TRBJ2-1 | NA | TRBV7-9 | CASSLLGVPGNEQFF | TGTGCCAGCAGCCTCTTGGGAGTTCCTGGCAATGAGCAGTTCTTC
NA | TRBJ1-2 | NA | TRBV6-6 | CASSKQLGVYGYTF | TGTGCCAGCAGTAAACAGCTAGGGGTCTATGGCTACACCTTC
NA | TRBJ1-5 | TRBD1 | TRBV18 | CASSPSTGRDQPQHF | TGTGCCAGCTCACCGTCGACAGGGCGAGATCAGCCCCAGCATTTT
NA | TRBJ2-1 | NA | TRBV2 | CASRASDNEQFF | TGTGCCAGCAGGGCCTCCGACAATGAGCAGTTCTTC
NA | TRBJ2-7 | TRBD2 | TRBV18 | CASSPPKGRGDEQYF | TGTGCCAGCTCACCACCGAAGGGTCGGGGGGACGAGCAGTACTTC
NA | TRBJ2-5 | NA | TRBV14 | CASSQDARSETQYF | TGTGCCAGCAGCCAAGACGCCAGGTCGGAGACCCAGTACTTC
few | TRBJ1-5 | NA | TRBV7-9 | CASSLKPPYFYSNQPQHF | TGTGCCAGCAGCTTAAAGCCCCCATACTTCTATAGCAATCAGCCCCAGCATTTT
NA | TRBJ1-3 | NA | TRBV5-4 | CASSSTGGWPGNTIYF | TGTGCCAGCAGCTCGACAGGAGGGTGGCCTGGAAACACCATATATTTT
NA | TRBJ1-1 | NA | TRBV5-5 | CASSYLQRTEAFF | TGTGCCAGCAGCTACTTACAGAGAACTGAAGCTTTCTTT
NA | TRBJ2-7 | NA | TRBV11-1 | CASSLGLLF | TGTGCCAGCAGCTTGGGACTTCTTTTC
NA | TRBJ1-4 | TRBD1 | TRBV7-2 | CASSFDSGTGDGKLFF | TGTGCCAGCAGCTTCGACTCGGGGACAGGGGATGGAAAACTGTTTTTT
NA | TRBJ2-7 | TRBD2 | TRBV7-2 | CASSWTSGVYEQYF | TGTGCCAGCAGCTGGACTAGCGGGGTCTACGAGCAGTACTTC
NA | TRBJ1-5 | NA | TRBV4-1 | CASSQDRGNQPQHF | TGCGCCAGCAGCCAAGATCGGGGGAATCAGCCCCAGCATTTT
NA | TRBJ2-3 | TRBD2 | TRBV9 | CASSAPRGLAGRGDTQYF | TGTGCCAGCAGCGCCCCTAGGGGGCTAGCGGGGCGGGGAGATACGCAGTATTTT
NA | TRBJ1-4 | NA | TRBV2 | CASSVESDEKLFF | TGTGCCAGCAGTGTAGAGTCCGATGAAAAACTGTTTTTT
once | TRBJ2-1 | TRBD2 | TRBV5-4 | CASSRTSGGRNEQFF | TGTGCCAGCAGCCGGACTAGCGGGGGGAGGAATGAGCAGTTCTTC
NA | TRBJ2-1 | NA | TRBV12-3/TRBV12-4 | CASTVGGYNEQFF | TGTGCCAGCACCGTAGGGGGCTACAATGAGCAGTTCTTC
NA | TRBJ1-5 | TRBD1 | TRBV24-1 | CATSDEDRVGQPQHF | TGTGCCACCAGTGATGAGGACAGGGTCGGCCAGCCCCAGCATTTT
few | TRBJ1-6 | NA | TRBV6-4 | CASSDSGANSPLHF | TGTGCCAGCAGTGACTCAGGGGCGAATTCACCCCTCCACTTT
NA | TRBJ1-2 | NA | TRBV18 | CASSPGLGNGYTF | TGTGCCAGCTCACCAGGACTAGGGAATGGCTACACCTTC
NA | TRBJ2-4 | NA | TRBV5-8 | CASSLLLAKNIQYF | TGTGCCAGCAGTCTCCTTTTGGCCAAAAACATTCAGTACTTC
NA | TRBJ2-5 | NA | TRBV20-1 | CSASRDHQETQYF | TGCAGTGCTAGTCGGGACCACCAAGAGACCCAGTACTTC
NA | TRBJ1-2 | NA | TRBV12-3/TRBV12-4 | CASSFVPNYGYTF | TGTGCCAGCAGTTTCGTCCCGAACTATGGCTACACCTTC
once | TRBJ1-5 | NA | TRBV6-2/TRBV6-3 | CASSPDGGKGNQPQHF | TGTGCCAGCAGCCCCGACGGGGGGAAGGGCAATCAGCCCCAGCATTTT
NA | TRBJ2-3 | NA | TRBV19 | CASSNVRGDTDTQYF | TGTGCCAGTAGTAATGTGAGGGGGGACACAGATACGCAGTATTTT
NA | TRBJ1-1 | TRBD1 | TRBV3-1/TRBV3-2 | CASSRDRVYSEAFF | TGTGCCAGCAGCCGGGACAGGGTATATTCTGAAGCTTTCTTT
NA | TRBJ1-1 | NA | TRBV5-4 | CASSMTPGTLMNTEAFF | TGTGCCAGCAGCATGACCCCCGGGACATTGATGAACACTGAAGCTTTCTTT
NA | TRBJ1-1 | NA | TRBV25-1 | CASSESPGLNTEAFF | TGTGCCAGCAGTGAATCCCCAGGGCTGAACACTGAAGCTTTCTTT
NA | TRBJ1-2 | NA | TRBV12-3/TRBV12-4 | CASSLQGDYGYTF | TGTGCCAGCAGTTTACAGGGAGACTATGGCTACACCTTC
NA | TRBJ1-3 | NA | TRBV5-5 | CASSLSEHTIYF | TGTGCCAGCAGCTTGTCGGAGCACACCATATATTTT
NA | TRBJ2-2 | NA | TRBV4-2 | CASSQWLGDTGELFF | TGTGCCAGCAGCCAATGGCTTGGGGACACCGGGGAGCTGTTTTTT
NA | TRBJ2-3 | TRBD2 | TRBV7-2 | CASSLALAGGLTDTQYF | TGTGCCAGCAGCTTAGCACTAGCGGGGGGTCTCACAGATACGCAGTATTTT
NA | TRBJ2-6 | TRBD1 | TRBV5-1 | CATRLTGFLRGANVLTF | TGCGCCACCCGATTGACAGGGTTCCTCCGAGGGGCCAACGTCCTGACTTTC
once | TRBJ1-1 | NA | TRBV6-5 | CASSNFGNTEAFF | TGTGCCAGCAGCAACTTTGGGAACACTGAAGCTTTCTTT
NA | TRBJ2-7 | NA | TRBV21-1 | CASSPGQGPNEQYF | TGTGCCAGCAGCCCGGGACAGGGGCCCAACGAGCAGTACTTC
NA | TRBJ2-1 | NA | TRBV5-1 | CASSLDANNEQFF | TGCGCCAGCAGCTTGGATGCGAACAATGAGCAGTTCTTC
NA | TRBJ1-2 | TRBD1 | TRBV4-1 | CASSQVHRGRDGYTF | TGCGCCAGCAGCCAAGTCCACAGGGGGAGGGATGGCTACACCTTC
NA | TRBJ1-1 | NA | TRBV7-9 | CASSSDIRTLF | TGTGCCAGCAGCTCGGATATCCGTACTCTCTTT
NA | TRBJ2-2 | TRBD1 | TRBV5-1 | CASRGQGASGELFF | TGCGCCAGCAGAGGACAGGGGGCCTCCGGGGAGCTGTTTTTT
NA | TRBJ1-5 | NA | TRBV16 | CASSQSGRGGNQPQHF | TGTGCCAGCAGCCAATCGGGAAGGGGAGGCAATCAGCCCCAGCATTTT
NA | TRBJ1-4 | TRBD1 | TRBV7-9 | CASRPGQGKEKLFF | TGTGCCAGCAGACCGGGACAGGGTAAAGAAAAACTGTTTTTT
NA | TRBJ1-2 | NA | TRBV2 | CASSPVGTGYTF | TGTGCCAGCAGTCCGGTGGGGACTGGCTACACCTTC
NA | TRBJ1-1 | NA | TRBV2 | CASSEFGQPTNTEAFF | TGTGCCAGCAGTGAATTCGGACAACCAACGAACACTGAAGCTTTCTTT